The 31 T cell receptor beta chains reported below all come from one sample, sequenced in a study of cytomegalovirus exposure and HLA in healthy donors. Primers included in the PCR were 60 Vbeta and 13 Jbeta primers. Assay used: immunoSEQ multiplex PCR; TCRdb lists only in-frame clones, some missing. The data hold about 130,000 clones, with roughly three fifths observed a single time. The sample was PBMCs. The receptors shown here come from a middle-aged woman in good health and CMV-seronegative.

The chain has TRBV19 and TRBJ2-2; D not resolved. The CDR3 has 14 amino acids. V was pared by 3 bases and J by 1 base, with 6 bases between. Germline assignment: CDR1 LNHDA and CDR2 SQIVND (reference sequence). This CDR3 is CASSMLGNTGELFF. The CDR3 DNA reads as TGTGCCAGTAGTATGCTAGGGAACACCGGGGAGCTGTTTTTT.

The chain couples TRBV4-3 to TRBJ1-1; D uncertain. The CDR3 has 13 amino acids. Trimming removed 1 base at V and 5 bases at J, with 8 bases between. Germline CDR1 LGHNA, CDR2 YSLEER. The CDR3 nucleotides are TGCGCCAGCAGCCAAGCTGCGGGTACTGAAGCTTTCTTT. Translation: CASSQAAGTEAFF.

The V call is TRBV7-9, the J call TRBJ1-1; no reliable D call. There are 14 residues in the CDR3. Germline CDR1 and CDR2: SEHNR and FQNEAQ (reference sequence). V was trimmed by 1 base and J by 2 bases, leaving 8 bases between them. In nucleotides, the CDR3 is TGTGCCAGCAGCTTAGGAGAGAGAAACACTGAAGCTTTCTTT. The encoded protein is CASSLGERNTEAFF.

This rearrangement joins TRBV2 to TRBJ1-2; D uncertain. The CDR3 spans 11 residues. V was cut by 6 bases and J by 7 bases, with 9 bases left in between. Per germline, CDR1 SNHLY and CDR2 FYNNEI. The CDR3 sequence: CASRVVGGYTF. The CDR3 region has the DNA TGTGCCAGCAGGGTGGTCGGTGGCTACACCTTC.

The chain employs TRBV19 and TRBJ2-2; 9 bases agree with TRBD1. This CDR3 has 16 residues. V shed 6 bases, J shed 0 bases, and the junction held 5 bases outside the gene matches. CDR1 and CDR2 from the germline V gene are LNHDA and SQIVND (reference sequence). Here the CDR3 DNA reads TGTGCCAGTAGAACAACAGGGGGCGCGAACACCGGGGAGCTGTTTTTT. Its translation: CASRTTGGANTGELFF.

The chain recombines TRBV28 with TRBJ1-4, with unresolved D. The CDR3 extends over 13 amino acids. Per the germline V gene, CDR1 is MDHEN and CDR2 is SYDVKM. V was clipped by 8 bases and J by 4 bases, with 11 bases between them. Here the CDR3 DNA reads TGTGCCAGCCTCGCGTCTGGTAATGAAAAACTGTTTTTT. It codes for CASLASGNEKLFF.

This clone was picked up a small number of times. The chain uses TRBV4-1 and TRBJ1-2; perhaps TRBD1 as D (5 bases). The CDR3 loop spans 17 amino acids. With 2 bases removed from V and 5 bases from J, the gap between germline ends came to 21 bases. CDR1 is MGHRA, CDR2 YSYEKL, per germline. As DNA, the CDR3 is TGCGCCAGCAGCCAAAGTTCCCGATCCAGGGTCGGGTATGGCTACACCTTC. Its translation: CASSQSSRSRVGYGYTF.

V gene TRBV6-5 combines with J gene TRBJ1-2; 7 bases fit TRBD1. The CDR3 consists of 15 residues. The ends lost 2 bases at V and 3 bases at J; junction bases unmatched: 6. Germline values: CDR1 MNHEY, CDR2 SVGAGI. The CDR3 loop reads CASSYQAGGDYGYTF. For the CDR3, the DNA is TGTGCCAGCAGTTACCAGGCAGGGGGAGACTATGGCTACACCTTC.

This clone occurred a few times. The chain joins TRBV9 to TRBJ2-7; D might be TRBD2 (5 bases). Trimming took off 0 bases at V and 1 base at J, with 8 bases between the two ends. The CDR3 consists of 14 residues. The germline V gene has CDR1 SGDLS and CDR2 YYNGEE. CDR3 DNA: TGTGCCAGCAGCGTAGACGGGATGTCCTACGAGCAGTACTTC. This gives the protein CASSVDGMSYEQYF.

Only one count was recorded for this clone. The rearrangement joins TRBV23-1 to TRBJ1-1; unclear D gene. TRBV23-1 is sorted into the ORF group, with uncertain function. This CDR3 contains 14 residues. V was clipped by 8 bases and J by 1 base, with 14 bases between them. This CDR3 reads CASVSGLRNTEAFF. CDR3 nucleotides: TGCGCCAGCGTCTCCGGGTTGCGGAACACTGAAGCTTTCTTT.

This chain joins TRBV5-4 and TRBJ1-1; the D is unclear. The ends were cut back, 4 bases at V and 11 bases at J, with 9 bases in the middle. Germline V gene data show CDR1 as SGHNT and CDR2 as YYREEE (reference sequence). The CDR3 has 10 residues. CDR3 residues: CASSPRTAFF. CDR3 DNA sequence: TGTGCCAGCAGCCCCCGGACTGCTTTCTTT.

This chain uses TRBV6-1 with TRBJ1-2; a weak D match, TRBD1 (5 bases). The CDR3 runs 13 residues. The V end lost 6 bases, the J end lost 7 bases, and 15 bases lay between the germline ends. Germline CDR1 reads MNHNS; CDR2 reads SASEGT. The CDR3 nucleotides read TGTGCCAGCAGACGGGGGGAGGGAACTGGCTACACCTTC. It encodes CASRRGEGTGYTF.

The CDR3 protein is CASSLLAGMNTQYF. The CDR3 region has the DNA TGTGCCAGCAGTTTGCTAGCGGGGATGAATACGCAGTATTTT. The chain couples TRBV28 to TRBJ2-3; 9 bases fit TRBD2. Germline values: CDR1 MDHEN, CDR2 SYDVKM. V lost 3 bases and J lost 7; bases outside the gene matches: 5. The CDR3 loop spans 14 amino acids.

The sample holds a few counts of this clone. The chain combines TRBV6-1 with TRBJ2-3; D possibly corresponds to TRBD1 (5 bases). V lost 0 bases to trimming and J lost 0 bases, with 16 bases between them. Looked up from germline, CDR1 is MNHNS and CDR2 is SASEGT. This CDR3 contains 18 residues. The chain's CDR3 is CASSEATRWAGSTDTQYF. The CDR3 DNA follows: TGTGCCAGCAGTGAAGCGACCCGGTGGGCAGGGAGCACAGATACGCAGTATTTT.

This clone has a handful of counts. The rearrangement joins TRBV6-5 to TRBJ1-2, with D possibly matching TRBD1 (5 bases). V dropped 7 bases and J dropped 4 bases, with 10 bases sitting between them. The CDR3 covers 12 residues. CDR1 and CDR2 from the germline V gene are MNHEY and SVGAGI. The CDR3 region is CASKGRGYGYTF. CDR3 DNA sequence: TGTGCCAGCAAGGGTAGGGGCTATGGCTACACCTTC.

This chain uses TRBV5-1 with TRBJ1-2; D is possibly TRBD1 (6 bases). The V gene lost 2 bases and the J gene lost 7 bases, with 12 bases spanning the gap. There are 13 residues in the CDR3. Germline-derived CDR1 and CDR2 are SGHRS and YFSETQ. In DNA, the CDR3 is TGCGCCAGCAGCTTCGCGGGGGCGAGTGGCTACACCTTC. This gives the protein CASSFAGASGYTF. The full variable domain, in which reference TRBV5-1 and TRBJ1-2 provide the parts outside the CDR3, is KAGVTQTPRYLIKTRGQQVTLSCSPISGHRSVSWYQQTPGQGLQFLFEYFSETQRNKGNFPGRFSGRQFSNSRSEMNVSTLELGDSALYLCASSFAGASGYTFGSGTRLTVV.

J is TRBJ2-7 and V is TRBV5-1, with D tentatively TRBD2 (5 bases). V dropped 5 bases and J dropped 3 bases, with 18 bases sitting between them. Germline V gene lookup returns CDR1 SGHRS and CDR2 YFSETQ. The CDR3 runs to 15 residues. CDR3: CASSRRAARDYEQYF. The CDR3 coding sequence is TGCGCCAGCAGTAGGCGGGCCGCTAGGGACTACGAGCAGTACTTC. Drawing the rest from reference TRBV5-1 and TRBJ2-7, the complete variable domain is KAGVTQTPRYLIKTRGQQVTLSCSPISGHRSVSWYQQTPGQGLQFLFEYFSETQRNKGNFPGRFSGRQFSNSRSEMNVSTLELGDSALYLCASSRRAARDYEQYFGPGTRLTVT.

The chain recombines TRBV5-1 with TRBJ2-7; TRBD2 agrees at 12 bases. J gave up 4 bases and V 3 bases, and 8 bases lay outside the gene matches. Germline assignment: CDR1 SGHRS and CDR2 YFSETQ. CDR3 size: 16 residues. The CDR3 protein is CASSSPELAGGYEQYF. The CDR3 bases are TGCGCCAGCAGCTCACCCGAACTAGCGGGGGGATACGAGCAGTACTTC.

The CDR3 coding sequence is TGCGCCAGCAGCTTGTTAGCGGGGGGGGAAAGTGAGCAGTTCTTC. Its protein product is CASSLLAGGESEQFF. This rearrangement joins TRBV5-1 to TRBJ2-1, with TRBD2 matching 11 bases. Germline V gene lookup returns CDR1 SGHRS and CDR2 YFSETQ. The ends lost 1 base at V and 9 bases at J; junction bases unmatched: 6. This CDR3 is built from 15 residues.

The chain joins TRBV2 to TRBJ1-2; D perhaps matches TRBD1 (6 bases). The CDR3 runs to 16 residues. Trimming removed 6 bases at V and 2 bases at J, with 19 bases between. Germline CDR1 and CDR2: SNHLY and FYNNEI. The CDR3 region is CASSQSRDKGNYGYTF. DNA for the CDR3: TGTGCCAGCAGCCAATCCCGGGACAAGGGGAACTATGGCTACACCTTC. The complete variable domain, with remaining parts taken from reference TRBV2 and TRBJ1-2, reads EPEVTQTPSHQVTQMGQEVILRCVPISNHLYFYWYRQILGQKVEFLVSFYNNEISEKSEIFDDQFSVERPDGSNFTLKIRSTKLEDSAMYFCASSQSRDKGNYGYTFGSGTRLTVV.

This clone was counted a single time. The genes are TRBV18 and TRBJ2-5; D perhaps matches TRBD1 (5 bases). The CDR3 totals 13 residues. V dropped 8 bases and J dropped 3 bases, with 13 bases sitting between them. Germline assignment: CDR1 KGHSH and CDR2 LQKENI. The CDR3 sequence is CASRVDREETQYF. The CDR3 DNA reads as TGTGCCAGCCGAGTTGACAGAGAAGAGACCCAGTACTTC.

CDR3 sequence: CASSIGDSNSPLHF. The CDR3 DNA follows: TGTGCCAGTAGTATAGGAGACAGTAATTCACCCCTCCACTTT. This sequence joins TRBV19 and TRBJ1-6; D is perhaps TRBD1 (5 bases). The germline V gene encodes CDR1 LNHDA and CDR2 SQIVND (reference sequence). The CDR3 is 14 residues long. The germline V and J ends were trimmed by 1 base and 6 bases, with 7 bases remaining between them.

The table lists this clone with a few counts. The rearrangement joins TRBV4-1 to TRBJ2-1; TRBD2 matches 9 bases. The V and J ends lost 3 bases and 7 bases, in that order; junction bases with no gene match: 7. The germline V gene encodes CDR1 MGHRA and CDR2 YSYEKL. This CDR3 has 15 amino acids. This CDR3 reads CASSHRGGAVNEQFF. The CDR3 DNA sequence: TGCGCCAGCAGCCACCGCGGGGGGGCCGTGAATGAGCAGTTCTTC.

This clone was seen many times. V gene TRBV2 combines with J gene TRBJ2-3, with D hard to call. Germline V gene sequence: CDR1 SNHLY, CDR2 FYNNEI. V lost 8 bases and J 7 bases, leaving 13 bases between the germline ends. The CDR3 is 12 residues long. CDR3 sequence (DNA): TGTGCCAGCGCCTTAGTTTATTATACGCAGTATTTT. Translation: CASALVYYTQYF.

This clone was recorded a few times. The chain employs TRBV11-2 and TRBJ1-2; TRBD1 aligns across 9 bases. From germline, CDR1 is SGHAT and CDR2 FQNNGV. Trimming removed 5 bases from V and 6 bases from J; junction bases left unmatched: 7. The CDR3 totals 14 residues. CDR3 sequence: CASSTSTGGNGYTF. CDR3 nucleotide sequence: TGTGCCAGCAGCACATCGACAGGGGGAAATGGCTACACCTTC.

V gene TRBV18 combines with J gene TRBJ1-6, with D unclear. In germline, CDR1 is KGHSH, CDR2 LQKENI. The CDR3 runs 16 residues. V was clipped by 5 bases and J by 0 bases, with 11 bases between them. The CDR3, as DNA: TGTGCCAGCTCAACCGAGCAGGCCTCCTATAATTCACCCCTCCACTTT. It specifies CASSTEQASYNSPLHF.

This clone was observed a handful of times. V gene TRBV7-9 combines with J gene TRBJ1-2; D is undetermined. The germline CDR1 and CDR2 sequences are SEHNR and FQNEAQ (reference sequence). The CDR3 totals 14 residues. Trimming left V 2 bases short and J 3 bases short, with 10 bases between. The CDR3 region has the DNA TGTGCCAGCAGCTTATATACAGCGGACTATGGCTACACCTTC. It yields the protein CASSLYTADYGYTF. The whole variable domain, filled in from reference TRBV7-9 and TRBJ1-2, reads DTGVSQNPRHKITKRGQNVTFRCDPISEHNRLYWYRQTLGQGPEFLTYFQNEAQLEKSRLLSDRFSAERPKGSFSTLEIQRTEQGDSAMYLCASSLYTADYGYTFGSGTRLTVV.

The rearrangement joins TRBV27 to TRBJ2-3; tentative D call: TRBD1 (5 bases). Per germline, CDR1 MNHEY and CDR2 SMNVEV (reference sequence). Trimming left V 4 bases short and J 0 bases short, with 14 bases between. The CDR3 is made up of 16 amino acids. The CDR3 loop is CASSSPRVTSTDTQYF. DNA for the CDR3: TGTGCCAGCAGTTCGCCCAGGGTTACTAGCACAGATACGCAGTATTTT.

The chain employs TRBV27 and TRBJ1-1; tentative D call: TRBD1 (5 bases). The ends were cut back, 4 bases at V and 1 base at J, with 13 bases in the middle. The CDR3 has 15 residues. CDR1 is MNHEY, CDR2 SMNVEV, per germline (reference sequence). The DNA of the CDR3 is TGTGCCAGCAGTTCCCCAGGGAAGGGGAACACTGAAGCTTTCTTT. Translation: CASSSPGKGNTEAFF.

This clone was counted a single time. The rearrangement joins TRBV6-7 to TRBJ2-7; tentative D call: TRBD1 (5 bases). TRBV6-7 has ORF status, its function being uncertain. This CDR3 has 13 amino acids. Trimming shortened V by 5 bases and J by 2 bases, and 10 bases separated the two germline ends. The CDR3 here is CASSQLTAYEQYF. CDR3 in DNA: TGTGCCAGCAGTCAACTGACAGCCTACGAGCAGTACTTC.

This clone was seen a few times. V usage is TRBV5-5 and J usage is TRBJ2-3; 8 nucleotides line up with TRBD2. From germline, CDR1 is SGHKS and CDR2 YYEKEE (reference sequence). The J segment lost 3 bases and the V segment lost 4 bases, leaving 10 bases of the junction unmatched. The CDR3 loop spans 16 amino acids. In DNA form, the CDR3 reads TGTGCCAGCAGCCCGGCGGGGGGCGTAAGGACAGATACGCAGTATTTT. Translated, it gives CASSPAGGVRTDTQYF.